The source of this T cell receptor beta chain is a study of blood T cell repertoires in COVID-19. Only in-frame clones appear in the TCRdb table, and some are missing; sequencing was by immunoSEQ multiplex PCR. The sample records approximately 130,000 clones, around 79% being singletons. The receptor was isolated from a man older than 75 with acute or convalescent COVID-19. Sequencing was performed on peripheral blood.

For the CDR3, the DNA is TGTGCCAGCAGCCCAGGGGTGGGAAACTATGGCTACACCTTC. Amino acids: CASSPGVGNYGYTF. This chain joins TRBV9 and TRBJ1-2; D possibly corresponds to TRBD1 (6 bases). Germline CDR1 SGDLS, CDR2 YYNGEE. V lost 4 bases and J lost 2, with 12 bases in between. The CDR3 has 14 residues.